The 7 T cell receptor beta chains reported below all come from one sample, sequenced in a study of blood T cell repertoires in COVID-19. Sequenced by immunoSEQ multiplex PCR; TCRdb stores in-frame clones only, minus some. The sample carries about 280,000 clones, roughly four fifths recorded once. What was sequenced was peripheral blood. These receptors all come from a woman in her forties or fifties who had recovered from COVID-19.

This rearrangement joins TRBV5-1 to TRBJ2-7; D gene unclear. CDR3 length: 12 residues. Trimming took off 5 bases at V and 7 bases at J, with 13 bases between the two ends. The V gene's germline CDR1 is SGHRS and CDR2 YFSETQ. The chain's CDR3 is CASREQTREQYF. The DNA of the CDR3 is TGCGCCAGCAGGGAACAGACAAGGGAGCAGTACTTC.

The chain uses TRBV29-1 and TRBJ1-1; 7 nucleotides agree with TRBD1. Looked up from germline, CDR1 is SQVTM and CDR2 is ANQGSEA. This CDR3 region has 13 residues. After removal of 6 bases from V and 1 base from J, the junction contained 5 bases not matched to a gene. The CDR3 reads CSVPTGSNTEAFF. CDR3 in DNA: TGCAGCGTGCCGACAGGGTCGAACACTGAAGCTTTCTTT.

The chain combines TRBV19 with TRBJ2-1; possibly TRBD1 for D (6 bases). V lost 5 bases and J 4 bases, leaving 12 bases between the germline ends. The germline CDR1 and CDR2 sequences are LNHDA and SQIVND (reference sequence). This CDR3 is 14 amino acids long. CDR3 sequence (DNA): TGTGCCAGTAGTGGATTACAGGGATACAATGAGCAGTTCTTC. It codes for CASSGLQGYNEQFF.

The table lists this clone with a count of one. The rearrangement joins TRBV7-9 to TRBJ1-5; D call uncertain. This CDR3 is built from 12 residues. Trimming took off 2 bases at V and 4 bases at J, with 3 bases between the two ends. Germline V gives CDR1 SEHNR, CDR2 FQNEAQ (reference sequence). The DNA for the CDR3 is TGTGCCAGCAGCTTACTGAATCAGCCCCAGCATTTT. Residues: CASSLLNQPQHF. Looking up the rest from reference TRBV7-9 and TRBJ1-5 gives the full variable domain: DTGVSQNPRHKITKRGQNVTFRCDPISEHNRLYWYRQTLGQGPEFLTYFQNEAQLEKSRLLSDRFSAERPKGSFSTLEIQRTEQGDSAMYLCASSLLNQPQHFGDGTRLSIL.

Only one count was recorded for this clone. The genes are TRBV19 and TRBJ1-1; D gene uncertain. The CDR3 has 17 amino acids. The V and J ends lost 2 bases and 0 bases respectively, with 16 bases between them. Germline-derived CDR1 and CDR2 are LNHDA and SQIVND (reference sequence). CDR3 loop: CASSIWSTGSLNTEAFF. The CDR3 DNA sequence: TGTGCCAGTAGTATATGGTCCACCGGGTCCCTGAACACTGAAGCTTTCTTT.

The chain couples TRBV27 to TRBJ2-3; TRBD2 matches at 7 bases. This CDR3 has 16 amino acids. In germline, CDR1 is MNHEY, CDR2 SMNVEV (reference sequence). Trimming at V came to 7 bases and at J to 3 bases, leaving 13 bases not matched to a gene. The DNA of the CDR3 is TGTGCCAGCACTCTAAATGGCGGGACTACGACAGATACGCAGTATTTT. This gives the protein CASTLNGGTTTDTQYF.

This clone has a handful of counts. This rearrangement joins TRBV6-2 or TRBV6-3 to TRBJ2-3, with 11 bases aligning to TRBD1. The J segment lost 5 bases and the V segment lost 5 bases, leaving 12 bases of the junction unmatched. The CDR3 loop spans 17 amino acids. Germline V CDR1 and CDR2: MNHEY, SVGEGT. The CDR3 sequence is CASSLRTGGLVLDTQYF. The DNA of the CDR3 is TGTGCCAGCAGTCTCCGGACAGGGGGCTTGGTTCTAGATACGCAGTATTTT.